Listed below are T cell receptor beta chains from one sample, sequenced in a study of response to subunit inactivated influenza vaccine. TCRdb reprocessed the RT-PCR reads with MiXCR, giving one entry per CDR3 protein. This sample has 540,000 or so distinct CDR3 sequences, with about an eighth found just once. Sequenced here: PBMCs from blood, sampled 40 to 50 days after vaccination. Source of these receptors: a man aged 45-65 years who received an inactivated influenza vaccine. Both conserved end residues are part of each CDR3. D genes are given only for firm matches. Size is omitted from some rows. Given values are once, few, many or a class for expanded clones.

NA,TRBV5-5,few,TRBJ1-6,CASSARRISNSPLHF,TGTGCCAGCAGCGCGAGACGGATTTCTAATTCACCCCTCCACTTT
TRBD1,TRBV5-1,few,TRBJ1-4,CASSKQGENEKLFF,TGCGCCAGCAGCAAACAGGGGGAGAACGAAAAACTGTTTTTT
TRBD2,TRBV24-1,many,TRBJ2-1,CATSDPSGGAYNEQFF,TGTGCCACCAGTGACCCTAGCGGGGGAGCTTACAATGAGCAGTTCTTC
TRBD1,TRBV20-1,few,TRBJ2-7,CSARKAGGNYEQYF,TGCAGTGCTAGAAAGGCAGGGGGAAATTACGAGCAGTACTTC
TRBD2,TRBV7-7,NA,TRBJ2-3,CASSPGLAGANTQYF,TGTGCCAGCAGCCCCGGACTAGCGGGAGCCAATACGCAGTATTTT
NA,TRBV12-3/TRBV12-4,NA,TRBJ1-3,CASTMGLGNTIYF,TGTGCCAGCACCATGGGGTTAGGAAACACCATATATTTT
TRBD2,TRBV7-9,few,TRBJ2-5,CASSLASGDIKETQYF,TGTGCCAGCAGCTTGGCTAGCGGGGATATTAAGGAGACCCAGTACTTC
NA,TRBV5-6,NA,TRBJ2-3,CASSLVPAGRADTQYF,TGTGCCAGCAGCTTGGTTCCGGCAGGGCGCGCTGATACGCAGTATTTT
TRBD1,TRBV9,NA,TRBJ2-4,CASSSPGTGGNIQYF,TGTGCCAGCAGCTCCCCCGGGACAGGGGGTAACATTCAGTACTTC
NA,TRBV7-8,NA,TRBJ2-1,CASSLGVSEYNEQFF,TGTGCCAGCAGCCTAGGGGTTTCGGAGTACAATGAGCAGTTCTTC
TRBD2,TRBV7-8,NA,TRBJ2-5,CAVRRWEGQETQYF,TGTGCCGTTCGACGATGGGAGGGGCAAGAGACCCAGTACTTC
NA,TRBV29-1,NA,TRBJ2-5,CSVHGLYQETQYF,TGCAGCGTCCACGGGTTGTACCAAGAGACCCAGTACTTC
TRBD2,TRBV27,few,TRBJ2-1,CASSLSPGLVYNEQFF,TGTGCCAGCAGTTTATCCCCGGGACTAGTCTACAATGAGCAGTTCTTC
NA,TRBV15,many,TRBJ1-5,CATSRDRNQPQHF,TGTGCCACCAGCAGAGATCGGAATCAGCCCCAGCATTTT
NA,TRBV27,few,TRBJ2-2,CASSRTPNTGELFF,TGTGCCAGCAGTCGGACTCCGAACACCGGGGAGCTGTTTTTT
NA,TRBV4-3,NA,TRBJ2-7,CASSRVRGTYEQYF,TGCGCCAGCAGCCGGGTGAGGGGGACCTACGAGCAGTACTTC